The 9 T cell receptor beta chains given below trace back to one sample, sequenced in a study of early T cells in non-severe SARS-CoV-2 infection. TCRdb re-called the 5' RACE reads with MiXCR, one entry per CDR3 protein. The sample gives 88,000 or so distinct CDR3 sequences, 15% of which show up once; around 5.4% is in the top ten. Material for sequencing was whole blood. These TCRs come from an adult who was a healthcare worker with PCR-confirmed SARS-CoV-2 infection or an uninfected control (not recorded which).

For the CDR3, the DNA is TGCGCCAGCAAACCCGTACAGGGTTCGGGGGAGCAGTACTTC. Encoded protein: CASKPVQGSGEQYF. The gene calls are TRBV5-1 and TRBJ2-7; possibly TRBD1 for D (6 bases). V was cut by 6 bases and J by 7 bases, with 20 bases left in between. Germline V gene data show CDR1 as SGHRS and CDR2 as YFSETQ. The CDR3 has 14 residues.

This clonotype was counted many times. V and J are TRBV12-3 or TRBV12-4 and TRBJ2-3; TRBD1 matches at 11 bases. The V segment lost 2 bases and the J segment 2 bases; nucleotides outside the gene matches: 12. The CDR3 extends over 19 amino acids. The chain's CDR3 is CASSLSWDRGISATDTQYF. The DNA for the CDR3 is TGTGCCAGCAGTTTATCGTGGGACAGGGGGATATCGGCCACAGATACGCAGTATTTT.

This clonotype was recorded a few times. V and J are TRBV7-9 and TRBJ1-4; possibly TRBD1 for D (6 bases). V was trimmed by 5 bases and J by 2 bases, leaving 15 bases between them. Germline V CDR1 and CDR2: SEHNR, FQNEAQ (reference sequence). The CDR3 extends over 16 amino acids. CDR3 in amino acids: CASSRTGMATNEKLFF. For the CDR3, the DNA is TGTGCCAGCAGCCGAACAGGGATGGCGACTAATGAAAAACTGTTTTTT. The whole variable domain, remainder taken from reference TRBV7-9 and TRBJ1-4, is DTGVSQNPRHKITKRGQNVTFRCDPISEHNRLYWYRQTLGQGPEFLTYFQNEAQLEKSRLLSDRFSAERPKGSFSTLEIQRTEQGDSAMYLCASSRTGMATNEKLFFGSGTQLSVL.

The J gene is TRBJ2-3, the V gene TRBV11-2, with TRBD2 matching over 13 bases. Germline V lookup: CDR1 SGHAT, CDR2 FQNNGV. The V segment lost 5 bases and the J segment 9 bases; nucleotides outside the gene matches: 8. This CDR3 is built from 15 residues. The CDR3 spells CASSANRLAGGTQYF. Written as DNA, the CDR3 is TGTGCCAGCAGCGCTAACAGACTAGCGGGAGGAACGCAGTATTTT.

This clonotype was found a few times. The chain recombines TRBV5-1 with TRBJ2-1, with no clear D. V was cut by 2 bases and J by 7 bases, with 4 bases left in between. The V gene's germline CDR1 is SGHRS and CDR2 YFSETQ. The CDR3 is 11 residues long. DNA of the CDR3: TGCGCCAGCAGCTTCGAAAATGAGCAGTTCTTC. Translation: CASSFENEQFF.

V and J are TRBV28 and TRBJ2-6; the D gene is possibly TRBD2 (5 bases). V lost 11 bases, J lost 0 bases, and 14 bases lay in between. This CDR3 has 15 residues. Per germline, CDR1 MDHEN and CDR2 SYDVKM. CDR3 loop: CACLGGLSGANVLTF. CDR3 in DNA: TGTGCCTGTCTCGGAGGCCTCTCTGGGGCCAACGTCCTGACTTTC.

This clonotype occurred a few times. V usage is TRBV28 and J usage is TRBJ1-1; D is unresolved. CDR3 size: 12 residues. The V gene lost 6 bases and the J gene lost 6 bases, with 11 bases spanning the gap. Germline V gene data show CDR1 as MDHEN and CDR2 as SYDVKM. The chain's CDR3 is CASSPTWAEAFF. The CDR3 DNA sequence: TGTGCCAGCAGCCCGACATGGGCTGAAGCTTTCTTT.

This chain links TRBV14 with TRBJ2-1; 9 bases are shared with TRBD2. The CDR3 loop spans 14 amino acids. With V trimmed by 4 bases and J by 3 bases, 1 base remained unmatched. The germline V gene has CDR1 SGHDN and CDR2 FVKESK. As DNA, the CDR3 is TGTGCCAGCAGCCGACTAGCGGACTACAATGAGCAGTTCTTC. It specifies CASSRLADYNEQFF.

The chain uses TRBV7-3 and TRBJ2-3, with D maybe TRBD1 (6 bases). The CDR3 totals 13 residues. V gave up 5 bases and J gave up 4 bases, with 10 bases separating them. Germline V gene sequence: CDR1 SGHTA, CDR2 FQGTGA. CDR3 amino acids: CASSPEGADTQYF. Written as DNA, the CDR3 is TGTGCCAGCAGCCCCGAGGGGGCAGATACGCAGTATTTT.